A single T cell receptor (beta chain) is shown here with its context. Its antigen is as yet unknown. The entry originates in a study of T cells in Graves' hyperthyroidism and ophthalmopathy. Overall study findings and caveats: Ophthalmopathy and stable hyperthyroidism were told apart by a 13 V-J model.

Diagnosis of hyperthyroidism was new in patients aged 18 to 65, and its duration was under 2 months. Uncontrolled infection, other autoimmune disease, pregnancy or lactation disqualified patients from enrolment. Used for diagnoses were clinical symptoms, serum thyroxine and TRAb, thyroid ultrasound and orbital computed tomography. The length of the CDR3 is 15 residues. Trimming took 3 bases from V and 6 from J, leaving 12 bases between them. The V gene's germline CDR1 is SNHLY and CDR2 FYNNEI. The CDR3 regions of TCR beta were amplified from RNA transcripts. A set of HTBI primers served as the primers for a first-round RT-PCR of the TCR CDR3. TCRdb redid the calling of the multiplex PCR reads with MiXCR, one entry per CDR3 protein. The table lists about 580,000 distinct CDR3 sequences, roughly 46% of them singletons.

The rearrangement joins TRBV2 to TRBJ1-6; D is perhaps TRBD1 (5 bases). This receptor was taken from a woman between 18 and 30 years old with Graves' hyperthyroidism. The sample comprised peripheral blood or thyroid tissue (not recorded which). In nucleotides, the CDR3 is TGTGCCAGCAGTGACACCGACAGAGCTAATTCACCCCTCCACTTT. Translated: CASSDTDRANSPLHF.